A single sample is the source of the 21 T cell receptor beta chains below, sequenced in a study of beta chain features in type 1 diabetes. Study findings and constraints: In every one of the four CD4+ subsets, TCRB CDR3s were moderately but significantly shorter in Type 1 diabetes patients.

Expressed TCRB transcripts were sequenced because the entire RNA isolate underwent reverse transcription. Generated by immunoSEQ multiplex PCR, the TCRdb table keeps only in-frame clones and is missing some. The sample contains some 150,000 clones, 13% of which appear only once. These TCRs' antigens remain unknown. Material: central memory CD4+ T cells from blood. These receptors were taken from a man aged 18 to 30 with type 1 diabetes.

The chain has TRBV5-1 and TRBJ2-5; maybe TRBD2 (6 bases). Looked up from germline, CDR1 is SGHRS and CDR2 is YFSETQ. This CDR3 spans 15 amino acids. Trimming took 0 bases from V and 1 from J, leaving 10 bases between them. The DNA for the CDR3 is TGCGCCAGCAGCTTGGCCGCGGGATCCCAAGAGACCCAGTACTTC. Translated: CASSLAAGSQETQYF.

This clone was found many times. The V call is TRBV28, the J call TRBJ2-6; unclear D gene. This CDR3 spans 14 amino acids. V lost 2 bases to trimming and J lost 6 bases, with 8 bases between them. Germline assignment: CDR1 MDHEN and CDR2 SYDVKM. CDR3 region: CASSLTVEANVLTF. CDR3 nucleotides: TGTGCCAGCAGTTTAACTGTAGAGGCCAACGTCCTGACTTTC.

The J gene is TRBJ2-3, the V gene TRBV13; 10 nucleotides line up with TRBD2. Germline CDR1 and CDR2: PRHDT and FYEKMQ (reference sequence). The CDR3 extends over 13 amino acids. V gave up 7 bases and J gave up 6 bases; unmatched junction bases: 4. CDR3 in DNA: TGTGCCAGCACTGGGACTAGCGCGGATACGCAGTATTTT. This translates into CASTGTSADTQYF.

The chain has TRBV30 and TRBJ2-7; 7 nucleotides line up with TRBD1. Germline V gene sequence: CDR1 GTSNPN, CDR2 SVGIG (reference sequence). The CDR3 spans 14 residues. Germline trimming cut 2 bases from V and 5 bases from J; bases unmatched to any gene: 9. This CDR3 is CAWSIRQGIHEQYF. In DNA form, the CDR3 reads TGTGCCTGGAGTATCCGACAGGGAATCCACGAGCAGTACTTC.

This clone was seen only a few times. V and J are TRBV29-1 and TRBJ1-1; TRBD1 aligns across 8 bases. The CDR3 sequence is 11 residues long. With V trimmed by 6 bases and J by 5 bases, 2 bases remained unmatched. Looked up from germline, CDR1 is SQVTM and CDR2 is ANQGSEA. The CDR3 DNA reads TGCAGCGTGGACAGGGAGACTGAAGCTTTCTTT. It specifies CSVDRETEAFF.

Turning to this clone: A far larger clone is one base from this, pointing to a likely read error. The chain employs TRBV11-3 and TRBJ2-3; D is undetermined. Germline loops: CDR1 SGHNT, CDR2 YENEEA. Trimming took 5 bases from V and 0 from J, leaving 3 bases between them. The CDR3 is made up of 12 amino acids. CDR3 protein: CASSQSTDTQYF. The CDR3 nucleotides are TGTGCCAGCAGCCAAAGCACAGATACGCAGTATTTT.

V gene TRBV5-6 combines with J gene TRBJ2-5, with D perhaps matching TRBD1 or TRBD2 (6 bases each). The CDR3 covers 15 residues. CDR1 is SGHDT and CDR2 is YYEEEE in the germline V gene. Trimming stripped 2 bases from V and 2 bases from J, with 13 bases between. The CDR3 coding sequence is TGTGCCAGCAGCTTTGGAGGGACACGACAAGAGACCCAGTACTTC. It specifies CASSFGGTRQETQYF.

The chain couples TRBV28 to TRBJ2-1; D may be TRBD2 (7 bases). The CDR3 extends over 11 amino acids. The germline V gene encodes CDR1 MDHEN and CDR2 SYDVKM. The V gene lost 8 bases and the J gene lost 8 bases, with 10 bases spanning the gap. This CDR3 reads CASPRGHEQFF. In nucleotides, the CDR3 is TGTGCCAGCCCGCGGGGGCATGAGCAGTTCTTC.

This clone has at least ten counts. The chain employs TRBV5-1 and TRBJ2-5, with D maybe TRBD2 (6 bases). The CDR3 loop spans 13 amino acids. Between the trimmed V and J ends, which lost 4 bases and 1 base, there was a span of 8 bases. Germline V gives CDR1 SGHRS, CDR2 YFSETQ. CDR3 residues: CASSTEGQETQYF. The DNA of the CDR3 is TGCGCCAGCAGCACGGAGGGCCAAGAGACCCAGTACTTC.

The chain combines TRBV6-6 with TRBJ1-2; 8 bases align to TRBD1. The CDR3 sequence is 14 residues long. Germline loops: CDR1 MNHNY, CDR2 SVGAGI (reference sequence). The V and J ends lost 2 bases and 7 bases, in that order; junction bases with no gene match: 6. CDR3 loop: CASSYRQGRGGYTF. The CDR3 DNA follows: TGTGCCAGCAGTTACAGACAGGGGAGAGGTGGCTACACCTTC.

This chain connects TRBV6-5 to TRBJ1-6, with a weak D call TRBD1 (5 bases). The germline V gene encodes CDR1 MNHEY and CDR2 SVGAGI. This CDR3 spans 14 amino acids. Trimming cost V 4 bases and J 5 bases, with 9 bases left between them. This CDR3 is CASSWGGDNSPLHF. The DNA of the CDR3 is TGTGCCAGCAGTTGGGGGGGTGATAATTCACCCCTCCACTTT.

This clone occurred many times. One end of the junction varies from germline; a read error may be responsible. This chain links TRBV10-3 with TRBJ2-7, with TRBD1 matching 10 bases. The CDR3 has 14 amino acids. Germline V gives CDR1 ENHRY, CDR2 SYGVKD. The CDR3 nucleotides read TGTGCCATCAGTAGACCCGGGACAGGGGTCTCCCTCTCCTTC. This sequence encodes CAISRPGTGVSLSF.

This clone was observed a few times. The CDR3 spells CASSTTLTGAQETQYF. Here the CDR3 DNA reads TGTGCCAGCAGCACGACCCTGACAGGGGCCCAAGAGACCCAGTACTTC. The genes are TRBV9 and TRBJ2-5; TRBD1 aligns across 8 bases. The V segment lost 4 bases and the J segment 1 base; nucleotides outside the gene matches: 9. This CDR3 region has 16 residues. Looked up from germline, CDR1 is SGDLS and CDR2 is YYNGEE.

The chain is built from TRBV14 and TRBJ1-2; possibly TRBD1 for D (6 bases). CDR1 and CDR2 from the germline V gene are SGHDN and FVKESK. This CDR3 has 15 amino acids. V lost 1 base to trimming and J lost 2 bases, with 11 bases between them. CDR3 protein: CASSQGGTRNYGYTF. The CDR3 DNA follows: TGTGCCAGCAGCCAAGGTGGGACACGAAACTATGGCTACACCTTC.

This clone was counted only a few times. V is TRBV6-1 and J is TRBJ1-4; TRBD1 might be the D (6 bases). V gave up 6 bases and J gave up 0 bases, with 8 bases separating them. Germline V gene data show CDR1 as MNHNS and CDR2 as SASEGT. CDR3 size: 14 residues. The DNA of the CDR3 is TGTGCCAGCAGCAGACAGGCAACTAATGAAAAACTGTTTTTT. Translated, it gives CASSRQATNEKLFF.

This clone was seen only a few times. The chain employs TRBV29-1 and TRBJ2-1, with D perhaps TRBD1 or TRBD2 (5 bases each). The CDR3 totals 13 residues. Germline V CDR1 and CDR2: SQVTM, ANQGSEA. V was shortened by 4 bases and J by 5 bases, with 12 bases between the two germline ends. CDR3 bases: TGCAGCGTTGGAAGGGACGGGGACAATGAGCAGTTCTTC. Protein sequence: CSVGRDGDNEQFF.

The gene calls are TRBV4-1 and TRBJ2-7; D may be TRBD2 (5 bases). The CDR3 has 13 residues. Germline CDR1 is MGHRA and CDR2 is YSYEKL. The V gene lost 4 bases and the J gene lost 2 bases, with 9 bases spanning the gap. For the CDR3, the DNA is TGCGCCAGCAGCCCGACGACTACCTACGAGCAGTACTTC. Encoded protein: CASSPTTTYEQYF.

The V call is TRBV6-5, the J call TRBJ2-1, with 7 bases lining up with TRBD1. CDR1 and CDR2 from the germline V gene are MNHEY and SVGAGI. The V gene end was trimmed by 6 bases and the J gene end by 5 bases; junction bases not matched to a gene: 10. The CDR3 extends over 15 amino acids. CDR3 region: CASRNRGGGDNEQFF. The CDR3 DNA sequence: TGTGCCAGCAGAAACAGGGGTGGTGGGGACAATGAGCAGTTCTTC.

The rearrangement joins TRBV5-1 to TRBJ1-1; D is perhaps TRBD1 (5 bases). V gave up 0 bases and J gave up 8 bases, with 8 bases separating them. The CDR3 runs 12 residues. Germline CDR1 reads SGHRS; CDR2 reads YFSETQ. The DNA of the CDR3 is TGCGCCAGCAGCTTGGAGGGGCAGGAAGCTTTCTTT. Translated, it gives CASSLEGQEAFF.

V is TRBV30 and J is TRBJ1-4; no clear D. The germline V gene encodes CDR1 GTSNPN and CDR2 SVGIG (reference sequence). Deletions cut 3 bases from V and 8 bases from J, with 16 bases between. This CDR3 contains 14 residues. DNA for the CDR3: TGTGCCTGGAGGGGCGAATTTCGCGGGGAAAAACTGTTTTTT. This codes for CAWRGEFRGEKLFF.

This chain connects TRBV19 to TRBJ2-7; 8 bases match TRBD1. Germline lookup yields CDR1 LNHDA and CDR2 SQIVND (reference sequence). The CDR3 contains 11 residues. J gave up 10 bases and V 9 bases, and 8 bases lay outside the gene matches. The CDR3 protein is CASRTGKLQYF. The CDR3, as DNA: TGTGCCAGCCGGACAGGGAAGCTTCAGTACTTC. The full variable domain, completed using reference TRBV19 and TRBJ2-7, is DGGITQSPKYLFRKEGQNVTLSCEQNLNHDAMYWYRQDPGQGLRLIYYSQIVNDFQKGDIAEGYSVSREKKESFPLTVTSAQKNPTAFYLCASRTGKLQYFGPGTRLTVT.